This T cell receptor beta chain originates from a study of response to subunit inactivated influenza vaccine. The CDR3 consists of 16 residues. The V and J ends lost 5 bases and 2 bases, in that order; junction bases with no gene match: 7. The germline CDR1 and CDR2 sequences are SGHRS and YFSETQ. In this sample, this clonotype turned up a few times. MiXCR was run by TCRdb on the RT-PCR reads, yielding one entry per CDR3 protein. The sample lists about 540,000 distinct CDR3 sequences; less than 25% were seen once. The sample also formed part of further work on T cells expressing NK-cell markers. That paper adds: The TCR beta cDNA came from 5'RACE template switching with UMIs.

This chain joins TRBV5-1 and TRBJ2-1, with 10 nucleotides matching TRBD2. The receptor was derived from a man aged 45 to 65 who received an inactivated influenza vaccine. The sequencing used CD4+ T cells sorted from PBMCs, collected about 11 days after vaccination. The CDR3 protein is CASRPTSGTTYNEQFF. DNA for the CDR3: TGCGCCAGCAGACCAACTAGCGGGACCACCTACAATGAGCAGTTCTTC.